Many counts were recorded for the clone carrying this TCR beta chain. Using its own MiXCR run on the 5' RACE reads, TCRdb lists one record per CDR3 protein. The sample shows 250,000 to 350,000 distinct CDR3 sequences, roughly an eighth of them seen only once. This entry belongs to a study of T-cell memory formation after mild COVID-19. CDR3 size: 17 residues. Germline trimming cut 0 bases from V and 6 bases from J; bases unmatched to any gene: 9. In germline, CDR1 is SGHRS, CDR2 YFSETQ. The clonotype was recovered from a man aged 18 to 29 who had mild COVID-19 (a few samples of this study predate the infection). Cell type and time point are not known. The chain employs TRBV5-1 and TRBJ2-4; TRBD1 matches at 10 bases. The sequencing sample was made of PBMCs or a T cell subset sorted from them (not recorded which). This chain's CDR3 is CASSLAGFRTGGNIQYF. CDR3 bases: TGCGCCAGCAGCTTGGCCGGGTTCCGGACAGGGGGAAACATTCAGTACTTC.